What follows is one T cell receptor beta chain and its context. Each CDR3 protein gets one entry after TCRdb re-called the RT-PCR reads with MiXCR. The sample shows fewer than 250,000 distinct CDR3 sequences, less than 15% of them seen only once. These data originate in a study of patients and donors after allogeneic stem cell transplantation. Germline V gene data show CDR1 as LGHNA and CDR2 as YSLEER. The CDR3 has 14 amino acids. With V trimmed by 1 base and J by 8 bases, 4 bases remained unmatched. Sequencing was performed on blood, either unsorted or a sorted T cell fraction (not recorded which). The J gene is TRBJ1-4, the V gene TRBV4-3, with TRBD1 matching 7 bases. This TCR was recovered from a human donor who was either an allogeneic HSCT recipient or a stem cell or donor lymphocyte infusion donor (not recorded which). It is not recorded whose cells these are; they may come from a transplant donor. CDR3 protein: CASSQAVTGEKLFF. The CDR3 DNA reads TGCGCCAGCAGCCAAGCGGTGACAGGGGAAAAACTGTTTTTT.